This T cell receptor beta chain was captured by sequencing in a study of T cells in localized non-small cell lung cancer. This clone has only one observation. The protocol was immunoSEQ multiplex PCR, while the TCRdb copy is restricted to in-frame clones and leaves out a portion. The data show fewer than 90,000 clones, around 82% seen once. The CDR3 is made up of 11 amino acids. The V gene's germline CDR1 is MDHEN and CDR2 SYDVKM. Trimming took 1 base from V and 5 from J, leaving 2 bases between them. This clonotype was obtained from a man aged 40-75 years with stage II squamous cell lung carcinoma. V and J are TRBV28 and TRBJ1-1; D unresolved. The sample consisted of PBMCs, taken before any cancer treatment. CDR3 sequence reads: CASSLYTEAFF. The CDR3 DNA reads as TGTGCCAGCAGTTTATATACTGAAGCTTTCTTT.